These 19 T cell receptor beta chains originate from one sample sequenced in a study of T cell clones after liver transplantation. Profiling relied on immunoSEQ multiplex PCR, and the TCRdb table lists in-frame clones only, not all of them. The sample consists of approximately 7,900 clones, under 90% of them appearing once. The sequencing used CD8+ T cells from blood, collected before liver transplant. The receptors come from a human donor who received a liver transplant.

Turning to this clone: The same CDR3 is also encoded by other DNA sequences in this sample. The chain links TRBV6-5 to TRBJ2-7; 9 nucleotides align to TRBD1. V gave up 7 bases and J gave up 7 bases; unmatched junction bases: 14. CDR1 and CDR2 (germline): MNHEY, SVGAGI. The CDR3 has 15 residues. The CDR3 sequence: CASTSLTGGLREQYF. Here the CDR3 DNA reads TGTGCCAGCACCTCACTGACAGGGGGTTTAAGGGAGCAGTACTTC.

CDR3 sequence: CASSEAYQTAGGEQYF. For the CDR3, the DNA is TGTGCCAGCAGTGAAGCCTATCAGACTGCGGGTGGAGAGCAGTACTTC. V usage is TRBV6-1 and J usage is TRBJ2-7; D perhaps matches TRBD2 (5 bases). CDR1 MNHNS and CDR2 SASEGT come from the germline V gene. Between the trimmed V and J ends, which lost 0 bases and 7 bases, there was a span of 19 bases. This CDR3 region has 16 residues.

V is TRBV7-9 and J is TRBJ2-1; 7 positions match TRBD2. The J segment lost 7 bases and the V segment lost 1 base, leaving 1 base of the junction unmatched. The CDR3 has 13 residues. Germline V lookup: CDR1 SEHNR, CDR2 FQNEAQ (reference sequence). The CDR3 sequence: CASSLGGGNEQFF. Written as DNA, the CDR3 is TGTGCCAGCAGCTTAGGGGGGGGTAATGAGCAGTTCTTC.

This rearrangement joins TRBV7-6 to TRBJ2-3; D is perhaps TRBD1 (6 bases). The CDR3 length is 17 residues. CDR1 and CDR2 (germline): SGHVS, FNYEAQ. V lost 5 bases, J lost 5 bases, and 23 bases lay in between. The CDR3 DNA follows: TGTGCCAGCAGCGTGGACAGTCGCCTCTTTGAGCAAGATACGCAGTATTTT. This encodes CASSVDSRLFEQDTQYF.

By frequency in the sample, this clone is medium-sized. V gene TRBV30 combines with J gene TRBJ1-1; D possibly corresponds to TRBD1 (6 bases). Trimming removed 4 bases from V and 5 bases from J, with 11 bases in between. There are 12 residues in the CDR3. Germline V gene sequence: CDR1 GTSNPN, CDR2 SVGIG (reference sequence). The CDR3 is CAWTGETTEAFF. The DNA of the CDR3 is TGTGCCTGGACAGGGGAGACGACTGAAGCTTTCTTT. The full variable domain, with the rest looked up from reference TRBV30 and TRBJ1-1, is SQTIHQWPATLVQPVGSPLSLECTVEGTSNPNLYWYRQAAGRGLQLLFYSVGIGQISSEVPQNLSASRPQDRQFILSSKKLLLSDSGFYLCAWTGETTEAFFGQGTRLTVV.

The rearrangement joins TRBV7-9 to TRBJ1-2; the match to TRBD1 covers 8 bases. Germline trimming cut 5 bases from V and 7 bases from J; bases unmatched to any gene: 6. Germline values: CDR1 SEHNR, CDR2 FQNEAQ (reference sequence). CDR3 length: 13 residues. CDR3 protein: CASSLGQVAGYTF. In nucleotides, the CDR3 is TGTGCCAGCAGCCTGGGACAGGTCGCTGGCTACACCTTC.

This clone was seen only a few times. This chain links TRBV5-1 with TRBJ1-1; possible D gene TRBD1, 5 bases. V shed 3 bases and J shed 0 bases, with 15 bases lying between them. The CDR3 contains 16 residues. Per the germline V gene, CDR1 is SGHRS and CDR2 is YFSETQ. The CDR3 DNA sequence: TGCGCCAGCAGCTCCGGCCTGGGACTCATGAACACTGAAGCTTTCTTT. Its translation is CASSSGLGLMNTEAFF. Looking up the rest from reference TRBV5-1 and TRBJ1-1 gives the full variable domain: KAGVTQTPRYLIKTRGQQVTLSCSPISGHRSVSWYQQTPGQGLQFLFEYFSETQRNKGNFPGRFSGRQFSNSRSEMNVSTLELGDSALYLCASSSGLGLMNTEAFFGQGTRLTVV.

This chain links TRBV5-4 with TRBJ2-7, with 11 bases lining up with TRBD2. V was clipped by 3 bases and J by 3 bases; unmatched bases: 5. The germline V gene has CDR1 SGHNT and CDR2 YYREEE (reference sequence). This CDR3 contains 15 residues. The CDR3 sequence: CASSSLTSGDYEQYF. The CDR3, as DNA: TGTGCCAGCAGCTCCTTGACTAGCGGGGACTACGAGCAGTACTTC.

This rearrangement joins TRBV5-1 to TRBJ1-2, with D tentatively TRBD1 (6 bases). This CDR3 is built from 13 residues. The ends were cut back, 4 bases at V and 8 bases at J, with 15 bases in the middle. Germline values: CDR1 SGHRS, CDR2 YFSETQ. The CDR3 spells CASSPGTTTGYTF. CDR3 nucleotides: TGCGCCAGCAGCCCTGGGACAACGACCGGCTACACCTTC.

The rearrangement joins TRBV18 to TRBJ1-1; 7 bases agree with TRBD1. The germline V gene has CDR1 KGHSH and CDR2 LQKENI. The CDR3 extends over 13 amino acids. Trimming at V came to 4 bases and at J to 3 bases, leaving 2 bases not matched to a gene. The CDR3 sequence: CASSQDRDTEAFF. Here the CDR3 DNA reads TGTGCCAGCTCACAAGACAGGGACACTGAAGCTTTCTTT.

V is TRBV30 and J is TRBJ2-1; 8 nucleotides match TRBD1. The length of the CDR3 is 16 residues. V dropped 1 base and J dropped 3; count of bases not matched to a gene: 8. Looked up from germline, CDR1 is GTSNPN and CDR2 is SVGIG (reference sequence). As DNA, the CDR3 is TGTGCCTGGAGTGCGGGGACAGGATCATTCTACAATGAGCAGTTCTTC. Translating gives CAWSAGTGSFYNEQFF.

The rearrangement uses TRBV19 and TRBJ1-5, with TRBD1 as a possible D gene (5 bases). Germline CDR1 is LNHDA and CDR2 is SQIVND (reference sequence). This CDR3 has 13 amino acids. The V end was cut by 5 bases, the J end by 3 bases, with 8 bases between. This CDR3 reads CASSWGLNQPQHF. Written as DNA, the CDR3 is TGTGCCAGTAGTTGGGGACTCAATCAGCCCCAGCATTTT. Full variable domain (remainder filled in from reference TRBV19 and TRBJ1-5): DGGITQSPKYLFRKEGQNVTLSCEQNLNHDAMYWYRQDPGQGLRLIYYSQIVNDFQKGDIAEGYSVSREKKESFPLTVTSAQKNPTAFYLCASSWGLNQPQHFGDGTRLSIL.

This clone was found once. The rearrangement uses TRBV5-1 and TRBJ2-2; D gene uncertain. Between the trimmed V and J ends, which lost 1 base and 6 bases, there was a span of 4 bases. The CDR3 is made up of 12 amino acids. Germline V lookup: CDR1 SGHRS, CDR2 YFSETQ. CDR3 bases: TGCGCCAGCAGCTTGACTTCCGGGGAGCTGTTTTTT. Its protein is CASSLTSGELFF.

V usage is TRBV1 and J usage is TRBJ2-1; the table names TRBD2, a call not compared with the DNA. TRBV1 is annotated as a pseudogene. The CDR3 is 11 residues long. DNA for the CDR3: TGCACCAGCAGCCCCTCCCATGAGCAGTTCTTC. It codes for CTSSPSHEQFF.

The V call is TRBV19, the J call TRBJ2-7; D unresolved. The CDR3 sequence is 14 residues long. V was cut by 4 bases and J by 0 bases, with 10 bases left in between. The germline gives CDR1 LNHDA, CDR2 SQIVND (reference sequence). DNA for the CDR3: TGTGCCAGTAGTAGAGGCTACTCCTCCTACGAGCAGTACTTC. Its protein is CASSRGYSSYEQYF.

The chain is built from TRBV10-3 and TRBJ2-7; D is possibly TRBD1 (8 bases). Germline CDR1 and CDR2: ENHRY and SYGVKD. The CDR3 has 15 amino acids. V shed 3 bases and J shed 6 bases, with 18 bases lying between them. The CDR3 nucleotides read TGTGCCATCAGTGATTCTGAGGACAGGGAGGGCGAGCAGTACTTC. Amino acids: CAISDSEDREGEQYF.

This chain joins TRBV9 and TRBJ2-2; 7 positions match TRBD2. This CDR3 contains 16 residues. Germline V gene sequence: CDR1 SGDLS, CDR2 YYNGEE. The J segment lost 4 bases and the V segment lost 0 bases, leaving 6 bases of the junction unmatched. CDR3 DNA sequence: TGTGCCAGCAGCGTAGTAAGAGCGGGGCTCACCGGGGAGCTGTTTTTT. Translation: CASSVVRAGLTGELFF. The entire variable domain, with the rest obtained from reference TRBV9 and TRBJ2-2, is as follows: DSGVTQTPKHLITATGQRVTLRCSPRSGDLSVYWYQQSLDQGLQFLIQYYNGEERAKGNILERFSAQQFPDLHSELNLSSLELGDSALYFCASSVVRAGLTGELFFGEGSRLTVL.

This clone was observed a single time. This chain links TRBV19 with TRBJ1-1, with D tentatively TRBD1 (6 bases). The germline gives CDR1 LNHDA, CDR2 SQIVND (reference sequence). The CDR3 sequence is 16 residues long. The V and J ends lost 7 bases and 0 bases respectively, with 18 bases between them. CDR3 amino acids: CASMGQGLLMNTEAFF. CDR3 in DNA: TGTGCCAGTATGGGCCAGGGGCTTCTCATGAACACTGAAGCTTTCTTT.

The rearrangement joins TRBV7-9 to TRBJ2-7; 10 nucleotides match TRBD1. The CDR3 has 16 residues. Germline lookup yields CDR1 SEHNR and CDR2 FQNEAQ (reference sequence). V lost 1 base and J lost 1; bases outside the gene matches: 4. CDR3 amino acids: CASSLVGQGVSYEQYF. The CDR3 region has the DNA TGTGCCAGCAGCTTAGTCGGACAGGGGGTTTCCTACGAGCAGTACTTC.